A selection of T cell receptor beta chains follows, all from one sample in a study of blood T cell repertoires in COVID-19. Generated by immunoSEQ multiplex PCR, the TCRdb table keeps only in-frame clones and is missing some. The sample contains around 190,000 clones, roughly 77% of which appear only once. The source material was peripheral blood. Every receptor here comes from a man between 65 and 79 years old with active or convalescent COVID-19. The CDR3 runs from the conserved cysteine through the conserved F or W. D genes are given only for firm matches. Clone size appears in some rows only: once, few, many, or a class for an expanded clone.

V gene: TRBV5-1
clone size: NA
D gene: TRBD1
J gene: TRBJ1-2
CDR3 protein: CASSRGTGGLGYTF

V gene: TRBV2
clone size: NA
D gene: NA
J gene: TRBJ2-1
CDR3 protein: CASSYPGWSEQFF

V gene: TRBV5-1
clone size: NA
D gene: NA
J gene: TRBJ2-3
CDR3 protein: CASSLESGPDTQYF

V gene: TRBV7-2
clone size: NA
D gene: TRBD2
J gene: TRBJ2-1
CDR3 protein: CASGLLWVAGSEQFF

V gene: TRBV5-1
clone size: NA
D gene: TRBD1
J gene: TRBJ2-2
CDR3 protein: CASSSRGTVNTGELFF

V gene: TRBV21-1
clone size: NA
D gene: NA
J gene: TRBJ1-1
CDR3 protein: CASSAAVGNTEAFF

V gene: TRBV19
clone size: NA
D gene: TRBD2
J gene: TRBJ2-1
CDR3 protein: CASNRWLAGGNEQFF

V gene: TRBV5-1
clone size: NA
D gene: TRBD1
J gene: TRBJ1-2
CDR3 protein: CASSVDRSYGYTF

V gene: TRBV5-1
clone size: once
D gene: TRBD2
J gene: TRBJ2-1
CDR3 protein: CASSSGGLAGVLEQFF

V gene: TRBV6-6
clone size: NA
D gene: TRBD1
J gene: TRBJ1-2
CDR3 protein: CASSWDRTYGYTF

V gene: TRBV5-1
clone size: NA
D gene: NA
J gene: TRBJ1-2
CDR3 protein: CASSLGSRGTNYGYTF

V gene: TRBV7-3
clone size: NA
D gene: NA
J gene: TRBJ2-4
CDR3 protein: CASSSQAGNIQYF

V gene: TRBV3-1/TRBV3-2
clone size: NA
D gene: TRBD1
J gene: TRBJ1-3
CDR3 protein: CASSHHDRGDTIYF

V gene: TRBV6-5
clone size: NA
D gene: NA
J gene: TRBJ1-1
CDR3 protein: CASSFGQRSPRGTFF

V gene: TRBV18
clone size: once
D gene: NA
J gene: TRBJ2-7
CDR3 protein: CASSPGNSYEQYF

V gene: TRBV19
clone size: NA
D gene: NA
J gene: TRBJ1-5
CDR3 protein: CASSIQGGNQPQHF

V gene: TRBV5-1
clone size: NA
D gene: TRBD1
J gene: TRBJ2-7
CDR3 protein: CASSLTGVPEQYF

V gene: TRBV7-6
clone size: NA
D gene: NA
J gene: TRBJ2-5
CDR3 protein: CASSPSVTTLAVRETQYF

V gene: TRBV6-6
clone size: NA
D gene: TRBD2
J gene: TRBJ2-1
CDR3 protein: CASRPGLAGGDEQFF

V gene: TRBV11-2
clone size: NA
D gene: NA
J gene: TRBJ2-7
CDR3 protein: CASSPTANEQYF

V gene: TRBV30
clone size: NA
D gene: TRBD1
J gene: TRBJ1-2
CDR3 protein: CAGSQGANGGYTF

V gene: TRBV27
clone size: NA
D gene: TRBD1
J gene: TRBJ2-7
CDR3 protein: CASRPGQTPGYEQYF

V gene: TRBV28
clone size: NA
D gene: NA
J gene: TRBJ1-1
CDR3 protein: CASSSARGTGTEAFF

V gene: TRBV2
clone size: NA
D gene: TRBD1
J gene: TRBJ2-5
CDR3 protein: CASSPPLKQGKKTQYF

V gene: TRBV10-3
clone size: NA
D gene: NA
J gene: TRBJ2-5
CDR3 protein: CAISESARETQYF

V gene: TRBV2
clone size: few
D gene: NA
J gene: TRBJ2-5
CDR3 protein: CASSQQGGETQYF

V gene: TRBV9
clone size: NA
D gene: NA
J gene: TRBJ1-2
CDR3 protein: CASSPPEAAYGYTF

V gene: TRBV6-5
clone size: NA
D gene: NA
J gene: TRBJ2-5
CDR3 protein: CASSYQLGQETQYF

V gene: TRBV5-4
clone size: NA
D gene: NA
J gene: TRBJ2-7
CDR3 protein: CASSLSSQVYEQYF

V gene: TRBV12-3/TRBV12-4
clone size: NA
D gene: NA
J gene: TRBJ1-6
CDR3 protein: CASGPQGNSPLHF

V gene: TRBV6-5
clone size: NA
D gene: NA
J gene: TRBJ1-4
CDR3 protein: CASKQQGGRGEKLFF

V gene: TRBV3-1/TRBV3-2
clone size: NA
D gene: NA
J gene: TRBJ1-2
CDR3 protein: CASSQEAGAYYGYTF

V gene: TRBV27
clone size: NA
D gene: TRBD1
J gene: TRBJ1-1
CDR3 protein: CASSPGTGVAEAFF

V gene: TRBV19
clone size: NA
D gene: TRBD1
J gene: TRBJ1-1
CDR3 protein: CASSSGQGAMNTEAFF

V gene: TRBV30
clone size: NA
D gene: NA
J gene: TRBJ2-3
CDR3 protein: CAWSVPSLVDTQYF

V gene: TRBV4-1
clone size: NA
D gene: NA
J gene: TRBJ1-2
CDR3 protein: CASSQPGTPYGYTF

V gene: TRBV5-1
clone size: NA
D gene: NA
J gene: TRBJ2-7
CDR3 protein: CASSLRLDEQYF

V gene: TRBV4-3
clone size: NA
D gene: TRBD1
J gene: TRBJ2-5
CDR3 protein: CASSRLILGTASQETQYF

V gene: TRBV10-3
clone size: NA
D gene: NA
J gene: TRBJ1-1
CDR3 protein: CAISVGGTEAFF

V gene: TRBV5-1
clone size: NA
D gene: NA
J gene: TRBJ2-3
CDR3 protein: CASSLAIGRTDTQYF

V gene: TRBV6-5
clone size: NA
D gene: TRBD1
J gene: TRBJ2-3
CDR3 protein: CASRGQGTDTQYF

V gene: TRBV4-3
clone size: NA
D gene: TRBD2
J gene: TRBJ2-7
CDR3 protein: CASSRRLAGTRRAGYEQYF

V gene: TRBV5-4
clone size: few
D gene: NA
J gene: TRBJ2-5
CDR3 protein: CASSFPGGLSETQYF

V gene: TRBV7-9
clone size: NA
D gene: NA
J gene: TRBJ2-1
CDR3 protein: CASRPIEAYNEQFF

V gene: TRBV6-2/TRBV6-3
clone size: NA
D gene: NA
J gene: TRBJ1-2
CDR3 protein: CASSLQGALNYGYTF

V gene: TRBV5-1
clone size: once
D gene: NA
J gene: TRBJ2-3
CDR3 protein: CASSFGTGIDTQYF

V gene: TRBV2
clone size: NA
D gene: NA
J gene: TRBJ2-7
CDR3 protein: CASTVTRDITTLSYEQYF

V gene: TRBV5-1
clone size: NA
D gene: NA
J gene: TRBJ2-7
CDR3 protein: CASVPDTGAYEQYF